The sequence of this TCR beta chain was determined in a study of T cell responses to AZD1222 COVID-19 vaccine. Study findings and constraints: At study baseline, merely five or six AZD1222 recipients were seropositive. The span of vaccine-associated CD4 TCRs extended across spike, with dominance at 160-218 and 743-854.

This CDR3 is 18 amino acids long. V was clipped by 0 bases and J by 0 bases, with 15 bases between them. CDR1 LNHDA and CDR2 SQIVND come from the germline V gene (reference sequence). This table comes from immunoSEQ multiplex PCR, and its TCRdb copy is limited to in-frame clones, with some not included. Of 120,000 or so clones in the sample, 80% to 95% were seen once. Note on this clone: The antigen is not known.

This TCR came from an adult in good health. This material consisted of peripheral blood, taken on day 0 of AZD1222 vaccination. The chain joins TRBV19 to TRBJ1-5, with D hard to call. CDR3 amino acids: CASSIDPGFGNSNQPQHF. The CDR3 DNA follows: TGTGCCAGTAGTATAGATCCTGGCTTCGGGAATAGCAATCAGCCCCAGCATTTT.